These 18 T cell receptor beta chains were all obtained from the same sample, sequenced in a study of molecular identifiers for immune sequencing clone quantification. TCRdb re-called the PCR reads through MiXCR, storing one row per CDR3 protein. The sample includes over 70,000 distinct CDR3 sequences, around 27% of them seen just once. The sequenced sample was naive CD8+ T cells from blood, with Jurkat cell RNA spiked in. Subset given: FACS-sorted CD8+CD4-CCR7+CD45RA+ naive T cells. Every receptor here comes from a human donor in good health. Some libraries in this study had Jurkat cell RNA spiked in.

This clonotype was observed a few times. The gene calls are TRBV27 and TRBJ2-7; 11 nucleotides agree with TRBD1. The CDR3 contains 18 residues. The V gene's germline CDR1 is MNHEY and CDR2 SMNVEV (reference sequence). V shed 5 bases, J shed 3 bases, and the junction held 15 bases outside the gene matches. CDR3: CASSKLGTGGHQFYEQYF. CDR3 coding DNA: TGTGCCAGCAGTAAGCTTGGGACAGGGGGACACCAATTCTACGAGCAGTACTTC.

This clonotype was counted ten times or more. V is TRBV27 and J is TRBJ1-5; TRBD1 is a possible D gene (5 bases). The germline V gene encodes CDR1 MNHEY and CDR2 SMNVEV (reference sequence). The CDR3 runs 14 residues. With 3 bases removed from V and 3 bases from J, the gap between germline ends came to 9 bases. The CDR3 here is CASSLAGDNQPQHF. CDR3 sequence (DNA): TGTGCCAGCAGTTTGGCGGGGGACAATCAGCCCCAGCATTTT.

In this sample, this clonotype turned up many times. This chain joins TRBV6-5 and TRBJ2-3, with D uncertain. CDR1 MNHEY and CDR2 SVGAGI come from the germline V gene. There are 15 residues in the CDR3. V shed 5 bases and J shed 4 bases, with 16 bases lying between them. In DNA, the CDR3 is TGTGCCAGCAGTGAGCAATCGAAATCGGCAGATACGCAGTATTTT. This translates into CASSEQSKSADTQYF.

This clonotype was seen only a few times. This rearrangement joins TRBV18 to TRBJ1-1; D is uncertain. The germline V gene has CDR1 KGHSH and CDR2 LQKENI. The CDR3 length is 16 residues. Trimming left V 1 base short and J 3 bases short, with 15 bases between. CDR3 residues: CASSPRYESLDTEAFF. The CDR3 coding sequence is TGTGCCAGCTCACCACGTTATGAGTCTTTAGACACTGAAGCTTTCTTT.

This clonotype appeared many times. The chain is built from TRBV27 and TRBJ2-2; 7 bases match TRBD2. Germline CDR1 is MNHEY and CDR2 is SMNVEV (reference sequence). V was clipped by 3 bases and J by 1 base; unmatched bases: 2. This CDR3 contains 15 residues. The CDR3 here is CASSFSSGNTGELFF. The CDR3 region has the DNA TGTGCCAGCAGTTTTTCTAGCGGGAACACCGGGGAGCTGTTTTTT.

Regarding this clonotype: A read error may produce the germline difference seen at one junction end. This chain links TRBV6-5 with TRBJ2-7; 8 bases align to TRBD1. The CDR3 contains 15 residues. Germline CDR1 is MNHEY and CDR2 is SVGAGI. Written as DNA, the CDR3 is TGTGCCAGCAGCCCGGGTCAGGGGGCATCCTACGGGCAGTACTTC. It specifies CASSPGQGASYGQYF.

The V gene is TRBV19, the J gene TRBJ1-2, with D tentatively TRBD1 (5 bases). V shed 2 bases and J shed 6 bases, with 13 bases lying between them. CDR1 and CDR2 (germline): LNHDA, SQIVND (reference sequence). This CDR3 is built from 14 residues. CDR3 sequence reads: CASSIQQGQDGYTF. CDR3 DNA: TGTGCCAGTAGTATACAGCAGGGTCAGGATGGCTACACCTTC.

Concerning this clonotype: A clone one base away is much larger, so this may be a read error. The gene calls are TRBV7-9 and TRBJ2-3; the match to TRBD1 covers 7 bases. CDR1 and CDR2 (germline): SEHNR, FQNEAQ (reference sequence). Trimming took 4 bases from V and 4 from J; bases not matched to a gene: 8. This CDR3 is built from 15 residues. This CDR3 reads CASSSRQGDADTQYF. The DNA of the CDR3 is TGTGCCAGCAGCTCCCGACAGGGAGACGCAGATACGCAGTATTTT.

This clonotype came up many times. This chain connects TRBV20-1 to TRBJ1-3; D not certain. CDR1 is DFQATT, CDR2 SNEGSKA, per germline (reference sequence). V lost 2 bases to trimming and J lost 0 bases, with 5 bases between them. This CDR3 is 13 amino acids long. This chain's CDR3 is CSARTVSGNTIYF. CDR3 DNA: TGCAGTGCTAGAACCGTCTCTGGAAACACCATATATTTT.

As concerns this clonotype: A much larger clone differs by one base, so this may be a read error. The V gene is TRBV20-1, the J gene TRBJ2-3; perhaps D is TRBD1 or TRBD2 (5 bases each). Germline CDR1 and CDR2: DFQATT and SNEGSKA (reference sequence). The CDR3 is 14 amino acids. V lost 3 bases and J 1 base, leaving 11 bases between the germline ends. The CDR3 loop is CSARGPGRTDTQYF. The CDR3 bases are TGCAGTGCTAGGGGCCCGGGGCGCACAGATACGCAGTATTTT.

This clonotype was observed a handful of times. V is TRBV7-2 and J is TRBJ2-1; 8 nucleotides align to TRBD2. There are 16 residues in the CDR3. Germline trimming cut 8 bases from V and 6 bases from J; bases unmatched to any gene: 15. Germline V gene sequence: CDR1 SGHTA, CDR2 FQGNSA. The CDR3 DNA reads TGTGCCAGCCAATATATAGGGGGGGGGACTAGCAATGAGCAGTTCTTC. It encodes CASQYIGGGTSNEQFF.

This clonotype was counted at least ten times. The chain employs TRBV7-9 and TRBJ2-4; 8 nucleotides agree with TRBD1. The CDR3 extends over 16 amino acids. In germline, CDR1 is SEHNR, CDR2 FQNEAQ (reference sequence). Trimming removed 5 bases from V and 0 bases from J; junction bases left unmatched: 6. The CDR3 DNA sequence: TGTGCCAGCAGCACGACAGGGGAACTAGCCAAAAACATTCAGTACTTC. It encodes CASSTTGELAKNIQYF.

Comment on this clonotype: A read error may account for a junction end that differs from germline. The gene calls are TRBV10-3 and TRBJ2-5; the match to TRBD1 covers 8 bases. Germline CDR1 ENHRY, CDR2 SYGVKD. The length of the CDR3 is 14 residues. The CDR3 DNA is TGTGCCACCCGGACAGGGCTGTACCAAGAGGCCCAGTACTTC. Amino acids: CATRTGLYQEAQYF.

As concerns this clonotype: A read error may be the cause here, since a much bigger clone is one base away. This chain connects TRBV5-4 to TRBJ2-3; 7 bases fit TRBD2. Germline CDR1 is SGHNT and CDR2 is YYREEE (reference sequence). CDR3 size: 14 residues. As DNA, the CDR3 is TGTGCCAGCAGCTTGGGACTAGCTCCAGATATGCAGTATTTT. Residues: CASSLGLAPDMQYF.

This clonotype was observed a handful of times. J is TRBJ2-5 and V is TRBV3-1; 7 bases are a match to TRBD2. This CDR3 is 17 amino acids long. J lost 2 bases, V lost 3 bases, and 12 bases had no gene match. Germline loops: CDR1 LGHDT, CDR2 YNNKEL (reference sequence). In DNA form, the CDR3 reads TGTGCCAGCAGCCATGGACGGGGGGAGCCGACTCAAGAGACCCAGTACTTC. This encodes CASSHGRGEPTQETQYF.

Notes on this clonotype: The conserved closing phenylalanine or tryptophan is absent in this CDR3, likely reflecting a read error. The chain employs TRBV7-9 and TRBJ2-7; TRBD2 matches at 7 bases. The CDR3 has 15 amino acids. V shed 1 base and J 3 bases; nucleotides not matched to a gene: 6. The germline V gene encodes CDR1 SEHNR and CDR2 FQNEAQ (reference sequence). The CDR3 is CASSLGATSYYEQYI. In nucleotides, the CDR3 is TGTGCCAGCAGCTTAGGTGCGACTAGCTACTACGAGCAGTACATC.

This clonotype has at least ten counts. DNA of the CDR3: TGTGCCAGCACCCAGGGGGAGACCCAGTACTTC. This encodes CASTQGETQYF. V is TRBV7-9 and J is TRBJ2-5; a possible D gene is TRBD1 (6 bases). Germline V gives CDR1 SEHNR, CDR2 FQNEAQ (reference sequence). V was trimmed by 7 bases and J by 5 bases, leaving 8 bases between them. The CDR3 length is 11 residues.

This clonotype was detected only a few times. The genes are TRBV12-3 or TRBV12-4 and TRBJ2-3; 8 bases are shared with TRBD2. The CDR3 has 15 amino acids. V was pared by 6 bases and J by 8 bases, with 13 bases of the junction left unmatched. The CDR3 coding sequence is TGTGCCAGCAGACCAGCGGGAGCCCCTCTAGGTACGCAGTATTTT. It specifies CASRPAGAPLGTQYF.